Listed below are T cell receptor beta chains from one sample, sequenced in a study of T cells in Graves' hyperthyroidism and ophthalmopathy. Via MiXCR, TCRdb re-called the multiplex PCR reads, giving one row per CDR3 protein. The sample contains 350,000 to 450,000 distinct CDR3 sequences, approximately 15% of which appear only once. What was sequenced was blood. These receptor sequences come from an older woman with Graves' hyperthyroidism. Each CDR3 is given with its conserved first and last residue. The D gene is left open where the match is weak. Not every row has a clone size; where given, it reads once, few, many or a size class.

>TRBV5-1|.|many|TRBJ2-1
TGCGCCAGCAGCTTGGACCGGGGACTTGAGCAGTTCTTC
CASSLDRGLEQFF
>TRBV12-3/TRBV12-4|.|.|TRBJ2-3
TGTGCCAGCAGCTCCAGGGCCGCGGTAGATACGCAGTATTTT
CASSSRAAVDTQYF
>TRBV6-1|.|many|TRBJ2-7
TGTGCCAGCAGTGGCGGGTCAGGGAACACCTACGAGCAGTACTTC
CASSGGSGNTYEQYF
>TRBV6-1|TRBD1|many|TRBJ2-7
TGTGCCAGCAGTGAGACAGGGGGCCTCTCCGAGCAGTACTTC
CASSETGGLSEQYF
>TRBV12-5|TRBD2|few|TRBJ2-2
TGTGCTAGTGGTTCACCAAATCGACTAGCGGGAGAAAACACCGGGGAGCTGTTTTTT
CASGSPNRLAGENTGELFF
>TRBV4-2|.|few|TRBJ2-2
TGTGCCAGCAGCGCACCCCTCGGGACTTCCGGGGAGCTGTTTTTT
CASSAPLGTSGELFF
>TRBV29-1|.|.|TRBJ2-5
TGCAGCGTTGAACCGGGCTGGGGACAAGAGACCCAGTACTTC
CSVEPGWGQETQYF
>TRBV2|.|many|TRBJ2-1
TGTGCCAGCAGCCAGGGAGCGAGCTCCTACAATGAGCAGTTCTTC
CASSQGASSYNEQFF
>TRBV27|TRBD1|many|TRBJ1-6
TGTGCCAGCAGTTTAGGACAGGGGACTTCACCCCTCCACTTT
CASSLGQGTSPLHF
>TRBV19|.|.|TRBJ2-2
TGTGCCAGTAGTAAGGTCCCTAGGAGTACCGGGGAGCTGTTTTTT
CASSKVPRSTGELFF
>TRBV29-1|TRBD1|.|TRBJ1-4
TGCAGCGCGGGGGACAGTAATGAAAAACTGTTTTTT
CSAGDSNEKLFF
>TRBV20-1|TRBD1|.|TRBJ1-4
TGCAGTGCTAGACCGCCTTCCGGGACAGGGGGAGGAATTGGTGAAAAACTGTTTTTT
CSARPPSGTGGGIGEKLFF
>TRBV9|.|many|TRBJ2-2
TGTGCCAGCAACCCCGACGGCACCGGGGAGCTGTTTTTT
CASNPDGTGELFF
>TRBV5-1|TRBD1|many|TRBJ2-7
TGCGCCAGCGATTGGACAGGGAGCTCCTACGAGCAGTACTTC
CASDWTGSSYEQYF
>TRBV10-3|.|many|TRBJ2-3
TGTGCCATCAGTGAAGATCTTGTGACTAGCACAGATACGCAGTATTTT
CAISEDLVTSTDTQYF
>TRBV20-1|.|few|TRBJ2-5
TGCAGTGCACGGACATACCAAGAGACCCAGTACTTC
CSARTYQETQYF
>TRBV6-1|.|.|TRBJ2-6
TGTGCCAGCAGTCCTCAAACTGGGGCCAACGTCCTGACTTTC
CASSPQTGANVLTF
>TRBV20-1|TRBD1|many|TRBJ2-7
TGCAGTGCGGGACAGGGGGCAATGTACGAGCAGTACTTC
CSAGQGAMYEQYF
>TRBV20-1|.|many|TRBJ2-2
TGCAGTGCTAGTGAACACCGGGCGCCGCTCGGGGAGCTGTTTTTT
CSASEHRAPLGELFF
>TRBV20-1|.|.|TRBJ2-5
TGCAGTGCACCCGCGGTCGGGGGTAAAGAGACCCAGTACTTC
CSAPAVGGKETQYF
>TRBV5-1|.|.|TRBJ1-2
TGCGCCAGCAGCTCTGGGACAAACCAGGTCTATGGCTACACCTTC
CASSSGTNQVYGYTF
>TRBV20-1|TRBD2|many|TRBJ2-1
TGCAGTGCTAGAGGGGTGCGGGAGGGCAATGAGCAGTTCTTC
CSARGVREGNEQFF
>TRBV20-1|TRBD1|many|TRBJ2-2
TGCAGTGCTAGGAAGGGACAGTCGAACACCGGGGAGCTGTTTTTT
CSARKGQSNTGELFF
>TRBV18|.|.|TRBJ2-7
TGTGCCAGCTCACCCAATTCCGGGGAGATCGGCGAGCAGTACTTC
CASSPNSGEIGEQYF
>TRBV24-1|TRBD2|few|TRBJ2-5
TGTGCCACCAGTAAGGGGAGGGGAGAGACCCAGTACTTC
CATSKGRGETQYF
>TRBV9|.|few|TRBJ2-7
TGCGCCAGCAGTGACCGACAGAGTTCCGAGCAGTACTTC
CASSDRQSSEQYF
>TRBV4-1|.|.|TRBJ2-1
TGCGCCAGCAGCCAAGATCACAGACGATACAATGAGCAGTTCTTC
CASSQDHRRYNEQFF
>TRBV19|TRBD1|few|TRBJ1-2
TGTGCCAGTAGTCCGGGACAGCTACTTAACTATGGCTACACCTTC
CASSPGQLLNYGYTF